These T cell receptor beta chains were read from a single sample in a study of cytomegalovirus exposure and HLA in healthy donors. Repertoires were generated with immunoSEQ multiplex PCR, while TCRdb's copy carries only in-frame clones and drops some. Of approximately 210,000 clones listed, about 80% are singletons. The sample comprised PBMCs. The receptors stem from a woman between 50 and 59 years old in good health and CMV-seropositive. Both conserved end residues are part of each CDR3. The D gene is left open where the match is weak. A clone size is listed for some rows: how often the clone was seen (once, few, many), or a class if it is expanded.

abundance: NA
d_gene: NA
j_gene: TRBJ1-2
v_gene: TRBV10-3
CDR3nt: TGTGCCATCAGTGAGGTAGGGGAAGCCTATGGCTACACCTTC
CDR3aa: CAISEVGEAYGYTF

abundance: once
d_gene: NA
j_gene: TRBJ2-3
v_gene: TRBV12-2
CDR3nt: TGTGCAAGTCGCTTCAGTTTGGTAAAGTATTTT
CDR3aa: CASRFSLVKYF

abundance: NA
d_gene: NA
j_gene: TRBJ1-2
v_gene: TRBV5-6
CDR3nt: TGTGCCAGCAGTAACAGCTATGGCTACACCTTC
CDR3aa: CASSNSYGYTF

abundance: NA
d_gene: TRBD1
j_gene: TRBJ1-5
v_gene: TRBV4-1
CDR3nt: TGCGCCAGCAGCCCCAGCAGGGGGCCGCTCAATCAGCCCCAGCATTTT
CDR3aa: CASSPSRGPLNQPQHF

abundance: NA
d_gene: NA
j_gene: TRBJ1-1
v_gene: TRBV19
CDR3nt: TGTGCCAGTAGTATAGAGGGGGGACCAGGAATGAACACTGAAGCTTTCTTT
CDR3aa: CASSIEGGPGMNTEAFF

abundance: NA
d_gene: TRBD1
j_gene: TRBJ1-2
v_gene: TRBV28
CDR3nt: TGTGCCAGCAGCACCCCGTGGACAGGGAACTATGGCTACACCTTC
CDR3aa: CASSTPWTGNYGYTF

abundance: few
d_gene: TRBD1
j_gene: TRBJ1-6
v_gene: TRBV10-3
CDR3nt: TGTGCCATCAGCGCTGACAGGGAGCCTTCACCCCTCCACTTT
CDR3aa: CAISADREPSPLHF

abundance: NA
d_gene: TRBD1
j_gene: TRBJ1-2
v_gene: TRBV10-3
CDR3nt: TGTGCCATCAGTGAGAGGGGACAGAGCTATGGCTACACCTTC
CDR3aa: CAISERGQSYGYTF

abundance: NA
d_gene: TRBD1
j_gene: TRBJ1-5
v_gene: TRBV19
CDR3nt: TGTGCCAGCGCCAGATTCGGGACAGTTAGCAATCAGCCCCAGCATTTT
CDR3aa: CASARFGTVSNQPQHF

abundance: NA
d_gene: TRBD2
j_gene: TRBJ2-4
v_gene: TRBV4-2
CDR3nt: TGTGCCAGCAGCCAAGATTGGACTAGCGGCATTCAGTACTTC
CDR3aa: CASSQDWTSGIQYF

abundance: once
d_gene: TRBD1
j_gene: TRBJ2-5
v_gene: TRBV30
CDR3nt: TGTGCCTGGAGTCCCGGACAGGGGCACCAAGAGACCCAGTACTTC
CDR3aa: CAWSPGQGHQETQYF

abundance: NA
d_gene: TRBD2
j_gene: TRBJ2-7
v_gene: TRBV7-2
CDR3nt: TGTGCCAGCAGCTTAGGGGCAAGCGGGGAACCCTACGAGCAGTACTTC
CDR3aa: CASSLGASGEPYEQYF

abundance: NA
d_gene: TRBD1
j_gene: TRBJ2-7
v_gene: TRBV18
CDR3nt: TGTGCCAGCTCAGCCGGGACAGGGTTTTTCTACGAGCAGTACTTC
CDR3aa: CASSAGTGFFYEQYF

abundance: NA
d_gene: NA
j_gene: TRBJ1-5
v_gene: TRBV9
CDR3nt: TGTGCCAGCAGCGTGACAGGTAGCAATCAGCCCCAGCATTTT
CDR3aa: CASSVTGSNQPQHF

abundance: NA
d_gene: TRBD1
j_gene: TRBJ2-1
v_gene: TRBV11-2
CDR3nt: TGTGCCAGCAGCTTAGGACAGGGGGGATTTATTAAGAATGAGCAGTTCTTC
CDR3aa: CASSLGQGGFIKNEQFF

abundance: NA
d_gene: NA
j_gene: TRBJ1-6
v_gene: TRBV6-5
CDR3nt: TGTGCCAGCAACCGACTTAGGAATTCACCCCTCCACTTT
CDR3aa: CASNRLRNSPLHF

abundance: NA
d_gene: NA
j_gene: TRBJ1-1
v_gene: TRBV6-6
CDR3nt: TGTGCCAGCAGTGACTCAACCTCCCGGGACTTCAATGGAGCTTTCTTT
CDR3aa: CASSDSTSRDFNGAFF

abundance: NA
d_gene: NA
j_gene: TRBJ1-5
v_gene: TRBV6-1
CDR3nt: TGTGCCAGCAGCGCGGGCCAGGCGGGTGATCAGCCCCAGCATTTT
CDR3aa: CASSAGQAGDQPQHF

abundance: NA
d_gene: NA
j_gene: TRBJ1-2
v_gene: TRBV5-4
CDR3nt: TGTGCCAGCAGCTTCTCAGATTATGGCTACACCTTC
CDR3aa: CASSFSDYGYTF

abundance: few
d_gene: NA
j_gene: TRBJ1-6
v_gene: TRBV7-2
CDR3nt: TGTGCCAGCAGCTTCGATTTGGCACCCTTCCACTTT
CDR3aa: CASSFDLAPFHF

abundance: NA
d_gene: NA
j_gene: TRBJ1-5
v_gene: TRBV5-4
CDR3nt: TGTGCCAGCAGCACAAACCAACAGCCGGCCCACGGAGCGGGCAATCAGCCCCAGCATTTT
CDR3aa: CASSTNQQPAHGAGNQPQHF

abundance: NA
d_gene: TRBD1
j_gene: TRBJ2-6
v_gene: TRBV9
CDR3nt: TGTGCCAGCAGCGTTAGGGGGCCTGGGGCCAACGTCCTGACTTTC
CDR3aa: CASSVRGPGANVLTF

abundance: NA
d_gene: NA
j_gene: TRBJ1-1
v_gene: TRBV18
CDR3nt: TGTGCCAGCTCACCCTCCTCGAGCCCGAGGACTGAAGCTTTCTTT
CDR3aa: CASSPSSSPRTEAFF

abundance: NA
d_gene: NA
j_gene: TRBJ2-5
v_gene: TRBV5-1
CDR3nt: TGCGCCAGCAGCTTTCGAGGGGAGACCCAGTACTTC
CDR3aa: CASSFRGETQYF

abundance: NA
d_gene: TRBD1
j_gene: TRBJ1-2
v_gene: TRBV5-1
CDR3nt: TGCGCCAGCAGCTTGACGACTACCGGGACAGGGCAGAACTATGGCTACACCTTC
CDR3aa: CASSLTTTGTGQNYGYTF

abundance: NA
d_gene: NA
j_gene: TRBJ2-2
v_gene: TRBV9
CDR3nt: TGTGCCAGCAGCGTTATAACGGAGGCCGGGGAGCTGTTTTTT
CDR3aa: CASSVITEAGELFF